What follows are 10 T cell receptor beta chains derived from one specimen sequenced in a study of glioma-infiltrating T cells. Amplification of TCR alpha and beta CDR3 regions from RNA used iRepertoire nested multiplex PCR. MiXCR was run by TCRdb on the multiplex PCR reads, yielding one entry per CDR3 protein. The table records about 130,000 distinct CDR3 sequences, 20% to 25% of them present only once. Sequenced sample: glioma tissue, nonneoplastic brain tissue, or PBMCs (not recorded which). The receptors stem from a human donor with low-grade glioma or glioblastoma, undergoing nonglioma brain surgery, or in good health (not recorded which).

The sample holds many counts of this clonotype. The DNA for the CDR3 is TGTGCCAGCAGCTCCGTCCAGGGGGCGAACTACGAGCAGTACTTC. It encodes CASSSVQGANYEQYF. This chain uses TRBV7-2 with TRBJ2-7; 8 positions match TRBD1. This CDR3 comprises 15 residues. With V trimmed by 4 bases and J by 3 bases, 8 bases remained unmatched. Germline assignment: CDR1 SGHTA and CDR2 FQGNSA.

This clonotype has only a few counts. CDR3 residues: CASIVRTGSYNEQFF. In nucleotides, the CDR3 is TGTGCCAGCATCGTAAGAACAGGGTCCTACAATGAGCAGTTCTTC. The chain employs TRBV2 and TRBJ2-1; possible D gene TRBD1, 6 bases. Germline values: CDR1 SNHLY, CDR2 FYNNEI. V was pared by 7 bases and J by 1 base, with 14 bases between. This CDR3 has 15 residues. Full variable domain (outside the CDR3, taken from reference TRBV2 and TRBJ2-1): EPEVTQTPSHQVTQMGQEVILRCVPISNHLYFYWYRQILGQKVEFLVSFYNNEISEKSEIFDDQFSVERPDGSNFTLKIRSTKLEDSAMYFCASIVRTGSYNEQFFGPGTRLTVL.

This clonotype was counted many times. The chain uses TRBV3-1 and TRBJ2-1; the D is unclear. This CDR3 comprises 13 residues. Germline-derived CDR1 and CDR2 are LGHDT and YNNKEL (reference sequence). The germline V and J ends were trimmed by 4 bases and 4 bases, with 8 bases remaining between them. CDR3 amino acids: CASSRLTYNEQFF. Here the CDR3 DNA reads TGTGCCAGCAGCCGACTGACTTACAATGAGCAGTTCTTC.

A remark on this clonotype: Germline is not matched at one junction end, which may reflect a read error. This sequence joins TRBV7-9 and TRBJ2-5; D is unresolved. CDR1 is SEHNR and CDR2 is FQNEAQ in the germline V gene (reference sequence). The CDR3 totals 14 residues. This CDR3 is CAGSFYPEQETQYF. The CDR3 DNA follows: TGTGCCGGCAGCTTTTATCCAGAACAAGAGACCCAGTACTTC.

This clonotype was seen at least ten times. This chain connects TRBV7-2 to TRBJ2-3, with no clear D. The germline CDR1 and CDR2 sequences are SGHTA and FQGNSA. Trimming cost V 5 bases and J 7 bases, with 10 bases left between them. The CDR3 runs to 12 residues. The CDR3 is CASSIPLNTQYF. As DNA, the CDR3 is TGTGCCAGCAGCATTCCCCTTAATACGCAGTATTTT.

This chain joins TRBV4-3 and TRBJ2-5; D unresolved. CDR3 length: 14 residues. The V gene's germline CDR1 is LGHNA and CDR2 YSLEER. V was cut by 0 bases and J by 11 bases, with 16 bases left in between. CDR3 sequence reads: CASSQDFQDGDQYF. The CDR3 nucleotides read TGCGCCAGCAGCCAAGACTTCCAGGATGGCGATCAGTACTTC.

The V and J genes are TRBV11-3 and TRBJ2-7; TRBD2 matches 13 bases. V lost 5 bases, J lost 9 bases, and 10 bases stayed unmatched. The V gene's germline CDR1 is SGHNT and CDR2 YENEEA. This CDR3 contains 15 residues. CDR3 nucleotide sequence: TGTGCCAGCAGCCGAGGACTAGCGGGAGTCGACGGGCAGTACTTC. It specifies CASSRGLAGVDGQYF. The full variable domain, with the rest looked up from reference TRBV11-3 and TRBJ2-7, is EAGVVQSPRYKIIEKKQPVAFWCNPISGHNTLYWYLQNLGQGPELLIRYENEEAVDDSQLPKDRFSAERLKGVDSTLKIQPAELGDSAVYLCASSRGLAGVDGQYFGPGTRLTVT.

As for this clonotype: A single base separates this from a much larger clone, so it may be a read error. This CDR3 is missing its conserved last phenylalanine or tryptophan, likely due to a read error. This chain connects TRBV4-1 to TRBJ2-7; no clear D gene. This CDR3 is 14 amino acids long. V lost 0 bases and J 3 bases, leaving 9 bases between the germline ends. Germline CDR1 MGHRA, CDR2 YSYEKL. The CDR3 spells CASSQDGVYYEQYL. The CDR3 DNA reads TGCGCCAGCAGCCAAGATGGGGTTTACTACGAGCAGTACCTC.

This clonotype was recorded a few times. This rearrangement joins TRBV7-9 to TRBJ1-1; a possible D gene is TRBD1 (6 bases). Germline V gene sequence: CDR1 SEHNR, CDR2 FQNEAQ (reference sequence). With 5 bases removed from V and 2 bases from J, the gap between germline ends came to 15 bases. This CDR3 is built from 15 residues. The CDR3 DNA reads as TGTGCCAGCAGCCGATCAAGGACAGACAACACTGAAGCTTTCTTT. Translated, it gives CASSRSRTDNTEAFF.

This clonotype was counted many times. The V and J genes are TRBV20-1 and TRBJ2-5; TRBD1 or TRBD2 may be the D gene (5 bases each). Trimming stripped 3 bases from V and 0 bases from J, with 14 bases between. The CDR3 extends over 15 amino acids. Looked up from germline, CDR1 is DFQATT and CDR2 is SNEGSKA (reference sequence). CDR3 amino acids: CSARSRGQYQETQYF. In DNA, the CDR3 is TGCAGTGCTAGGTCCCGGGGCCAGTACCAAGAGACCCAGTACTTC.